Listed below are T cell receptor beta chains from one sample, sequenced in a study of T cells expressing NK-cell markers. No DNA is given; TCRdb re-called the 5' RACE reads and lists each CDR3 protein once. The sample's table shows about 180,000 distinct CDR3 sequences. Material for sequencing was blood T cells: a sorted CD56 or NKG2C T cell subset, CD4+ or CD8+ T cells, or bulk PBMC T cells (not recorded which). These receptors were taken from a man aged 18-75 years in good health. Each CDR3 is given with its conserved first and last residue. Each record gives: J gene, V gene, CDR3 protein.

TRBJ2-1	TRBV6-2/TRBV6-3	CASSSSGGLAYNEQFF
TRBJ2-1	TRBV28	CASKDSPGSVNEQFF
TRBJ2-3	TRBV9	CASSADGRTDTQYF
TRBJ2-7	TRBV19	CASSAGHFPYEQYF
TRBJ2-7	TRBV27	CASSLGGTYEQYF
TRBJ2-1	TRBV20-1	CSADPGLEQFF
TRBJ2-1	TRBV5-1	CASSPGLGEFF
TRBJ1-1	TRBV6-1	CASSVRGNQNTEAFF
TRBJ2-1	TRBV7-9	CASSYRLAGGPDEQFF
TRBJ2-3	TRBV11-2	CASSIKGLAGYHTDTQYF
TRBJ2-7	TRBV7-9	CASSLEGGEQYF
TRBJ2-1	TRBV7-9	CASSFSTSGPLYNEQFF
TRBJ2-1	TRBV27	CASSKLAYHEQFF
TRBJ1-2	TRBV6-2/TRBV6-3	CASSPIGEIYGYTF
TRBJ1-2	TRBV29-1	CSVLQSLANYGYTF
TRBJ1-3	TRBV2	CASREQPGLSSGNTIYF
TRBJ2-1	TRBV11-1	CASSQGQGVYNEQFF
TRBJ2-7	TRBV6-1	CASSDGVAGGPYEQYF